The T cell receptor (beta chain) described here comes from a study of post-analysis software for immune sequencing data. Study-level results: The authors found that F measure strongly co-clustered same-batch samples. There were about 5 TRBV segments more frequent in patients than controls, and TRBV5-6, TRBV5-1 and TRBV20-1 were among them.

With respect to this clonotype: Its antigen is undetermined.

cDNA libraries of TCR beta carried unique molecular identifiers. One entry per CDR3 protein results from TCRdb running MiXCR on the PCR reads. The table includes about 540,000 distinct CDR3 sequences, roughly 34% detected once. The germline V and J ends were trimmed by 0 bases and 1 base, with 4 bases remaining between them. The CDR3 is 13 amino acids. Per the germline V gene, CDR1 is SGDLS and CDR2 is YYNGEE. This receptor was obtained from a girl aged 2-17 years with multiple sclerosis. The chain combines TRBV9 with TRBJ1-1; the D is unclear. Sequenced input: blood. Here the CDR3 DNA reads TGTGCCAGCAGCGTAGCCCCGAACACTGAAGCTTTCTTT. Its protein is CASSVAPNTEAFF.